These T cell receptor beta chains were read from a single sample in a study of blood T cell repertoires in COVID-19. Profiling relied on immunoSEQ multiplex PCR, and the TCRdb table lists in-frame clones only, not all of them. In the table there are 130,000 or so clones, around 85% of which are singletons. Material: peripheral blood. The receptors were gathered from a woman aged 45 to 65 who had recovered from COVID-19. Both conserved end residues are trimmed from each CDR3. Each record gives: V gene, J gene, CDR3 protein.

v_gene: TRBV6-5
j_gene: TRBJ2-7
CDR3aa: ASSYSSTSRPYEQY

v_gene: TRBV10-3
j_gene: TRBJ1-5
CDR3aa: ATTLDISSNQPQH

v_gene: TRBV28
j_gene: TRBJ1-2
CDR3aa: ASLTGDHYGYT

v_gene: TRBV6-7
j_gene: TRBJ2-7
CDR3aa: ASSYSAKDRGHSYEQY

v_gene: TRBV28
j_gene: TRBJ1-1
CDR3aa: ASRPQMNTEAF

v_gene: TRBV2
j_gene: TRBJ1-1
CDR3aa: ASRQLRGANTEAF

v_gene: TRBV6-6
j_gene: TRBJ1-5
CDR3aa: ASRLDSNQPQH

v_gene: TRBV7-9
j_gene: TRBJ1-1
CDR3aa: ASNLRENTEAF

v_gene: TRBV18
j_gene: TRBJ1-3
CDR3aa: ASSPSQGTGNTIY

v_gene: TRBV7-2
j_gene: TRBJ2-2
CDR3aa: ASSFQSVANTGELF

v_gene: TRBV5-5
j_gene: TRBJ1-4
CDR3aa: ASSAPGGTNEKLF

v_gene: TRBV30
j_gene: TRBJ2-1
CDR3aa: AWSPGTAQNEQF

v_gene: TRBV11-2
j_gene: TRBJ2-1
CDR3aa: ASSSTSGRGDEQF

v_gene: TRBV6-5
j_gene: TRBJ1-2
CDR3aa: ASSRVVGEPYGYT

v_gene: TRBV19
j_gene: TRBJ1-4
CDR3aa: ASSRGDSHEKLF

v_gene: TRBV6-1
j_gene: TRBJ2-1
CDR3aa: ASSEAWSGEQF

v_gene: TRBV29-1
j_gene: TRBJ2-3
CDR3aa: TVSGGDRSTDTQY

v_gene: TRBV4-3
j_gene: TRBJ2-3
CDR3aa: ASSRNPGQSTDTQY

v_gene: TRBV7-2
j_gene: TRBJ2-7
CDR3aa: ASSLVDKYEQY

v_gene: TRBV7-2
j_gene: TRBJ1-2
CDR3aa: ASSSGAFNGYT

v_gene: TRBV12-3/TRBV12-4
j_gene: TRBJ1-1
CDR3aa: ASKRVNTEAF

v_gene: TRBV5-1
j_gene: TRBJ2-1
CDR3aa: ASSRLADYNEQF

v_gene: TRBV30
j_gene: TRBJ2-1
CDR3aa: AWAQSGAGQF

v_gene: TRBV11-3
j_gene: TRBJ2-2
CDR3aa: ASSLRGALNTGELF

v_gene: TRBV9
j_gene: TRBJ1-6
CDR3aa: ASSFDRPNSPLH

v_gene: TRBV6-1
j_gene: TRBJ1-1
CDR3aa: ASTENRGYTEAF

v_gene: TRBV2
j_gene: TRBJ1-1
CDR3aa: ASSEAGWGRDGNTEAF

v_gene: TRBV30
j_gene: TRBJ2-7
CDR3aa: ACRGQEFEQY

v_gene: TRBV19
j_gene: TRBJ1-5
CDR3aa: ASKGQANNQPQH

v_gene: TRBV10-2
j_gene: TRBJ2-3
CDR3aa: ASRGTSGASTDTQY

v_gene: TRBV7-2
j_gene: TRBJ2-3
CDR3aa: ASSFLSGEGTDTQY

v_gene: TRBV5-1
j_gene: TRBJ2-3
CDR3aa: ASTRLAGFTDTQY

v_gene: TRBV5-4
j_gene: TRBJ2-2
CDR3aa: ASSLGGDYTGELF

v_gene: TRBV2
j_gene: TRBJ1-1
CDR3aa: ASGILRQGGSEAF

v_gene: TRBV5-1
j_gene: TRBJ1-3
CDR3aa: ASSSGGAGNTIY

v_gene: TRBV12-2
j_gene: TRBJ2-1
CDR3aa: ASRLAQSLGLAGSLRSYNEQF